This entry is about one TCR beta chain. Its antigen is currently not known. No per-base quality is available; no much larger clone lies one base away. This entry belongs to a study of T cell responses to AZD1222 COVID-19 vaccine (dated by TCRdb to the early 2020s). Regarding the research as a whole: AZD1222 recipients whose second dose came at about 4 weeks and those whose second dose came at about 12 weeks were combined into one group, since spike-specific TCR depth and breadth did not differ between the two schedules. A total of approximately 240 trial participants underwent TCR sequencing, of whom about 210 received two doses of AZD1222 and about 26 received two doses of the MenACWY control vaccine. Trial participants were enrolled into age subgroups of 18-55, 56-69 and 70-plus years, which contained about 160, 30 and 59 TCR-sequenced participants, respectively.

The CDR3 regions of human TCRbeta chains were analyzed by immunosequencing. The paper's data handling went like this. TCRs in the repertoires were compared against a reference library of SARS-CoV-2-specific TCRs that had been generated with the MIRA antigen-specificity platform. Breadth meant the fraction of unique TCRs that were SARS-CoV-2-associated, whereas depth meant the fraction of total T cells that were SARS-CoV-2-associated. Using the MIRA data, each spike-specific TCR was mapped to the spike region that the TCR reacts to and placed in a CD4 or CD8 class. Log10-transformed breadth and depth values were compared by one-way ANOVA with Sidak's multiple comparisons tests. Imported from immuneACCESS, the table was reduced by TCRdb to in-frame sequences with V and J called. These copies leave out some clones; in studies compared against another copy, an unresolved V gene accounts for under half, and the cause of the remainder is not known. V and J calls and clone size follow that table, whereas D and trimming were derived from the DNA. This sample lists around 120,000 clones; over 75% were detected once. The ten largest clones represent around 6.2% of the sample.

Broader findings and caveats from the paper: After two AZD1222 doses, both the breadth and the depth of spike-specific TCRs were significantly higher than at day 0 and than in MenACWY recipients. Participants were mostly white British, with more females than males. The authors suggested clonal diversity may have been underestimated. Epitopes outside the regions mutated in the B.1.351 and B.1.1.7 variants were reportedly recognized by nearly half of the unique spike-specific TCRs. Conclusions about previously exposed vaccinees are limited, since just six AZD1222 recipients were seropositive for SARS-CoV-2 at baseline. The vaccine-associated CD4 TCRs covered the entire spike protein, and the dominant responses fell in regions 160-218 and 743-854. Because no day 14 peak-response samples were available, the repertoires could be characterized only after the peak T cell response. In the small 56-69-year group, the increase in depth fell short of significance, most likely because of low power.

According to the study, the label for this sample's time point signals: baseline before first vaccination. Samples from vaccinated people were obtained from the UK trials COV001 and COV002, which included a single-blind randomized controlled phase 2/3 trial of AZD1222 (ChAdOx1 nCoV-19) in healthy adults. For TCRbeta chain sequencing, PBMC samples from trial participants were taken at day 0 and at day 28 after the second dose. V lost 0 bases and J lost 6 bases; the stretch between them is 9 bases long. Based on the germline V gene, the CDR1 and CDR2 sequences are SGDLS and YYNGEE. The CDR3 spans 13 residues, from the cysteine through the phenylalanine. The DNA shown is the 39-base CDR3, in frame from base 1.

The rearranged segments are TRBV9 and TRBJ1-2; confidence is insufficient to name the D gene. The sequence came from an adult in good health. Sequencing was performed on peripheral blood, taken on day 0 of AZD1222 vaccination. The nucleotides are TGTGCCAGCAGCGTAGGGCCGGCGGATGGCTACACCTTC. Its protein product is CASSVGPADGYTF.